This T cell receptor beta chain was observed in a study of T cell responses to AZD1222 COVID-19 vaccine (dated by TCRdb to about 2021). Broadly, across the study: AZD1222 recipients with second doses at about 4 weeks or about 12 weeks were pooled, because spike-specific TCR depth and breadth did not differ between schedules. TCR sequencing was performed for about 250 trial participants, of whom about 200 were given two doses of AZD1222 and approximately 26 were given two doses of MenACWY control vaccine. Trial participants were enrolled into age subgroups of 18-55, 56-69 and 70-plus years, which contained about 150, 27 and 61 TCR-sequenced participants, respectively. The investigation overall reported the following: After two AZD1222 doses, spike-specific TCR breadth and depth were significantly higher than at day 0 and than in MenACWY recipients. The vaccine-associated CD4 TCRs covered the entire spike protein, and the dominant responses fell in regions 160-218 and 743-854. Participants were mostly white British, with more females than males. The authors suggested clonal diversity may have been underestimated. Because no day 14 peak-response samples were available, the repertoires could be characterized only after the peak T cell response. Conclusions about previously exposed vaccinees are limited because only a handful of AZD1222 recipients were SARS-CoV-2 seropositive at baseline. Nearly half of unique spike-specific TCRs reportedly recognized epitopes outside regions mutated in the B.1.351 and B.1.1.7 variants. The 56-69-year group was small, and its depth increase did not reach significance, likely because of low power.

This clone has only one observation. The clone's antigen remains unknown. Per-base quality was not reported, and no clone a single base away is much larger than it. The CDR3 regions of human TCRbeta chains were subjected to immunosequencing. In the source study's methods: Repertoire TCRs were checked for matches against a reference library of SARS-CoV-2-specific TCRs that had been generated using the MIRA antigen-specificity platform. Breadth was defined as the fraction of unique TCRs that were SARS-CoV-2-associated. Depth was defined as the fraction of total T cells that were SARS-CoV-2-associated. Each spike-specific TCR was assigned to its reactive spike region and to a CD4 or CD8 class using the MIRA data. Log10-transformed breadth and depth values were compared by one-way ANOVA with Sidak's multiple comparisons tests. TCRdb's version of the immuneACCESS table is confined to in-frame rearrangements and falls short of the full clone set. An unresolved V gene accounts for under half of the shortfall where checked; the remainder is of unknown origin. The DNA gave D and trimming, while V, J and clone size come from that table. The sample profile shows approximately 90,000 clones; 85% to 90% of them were found once. Jointly, the top ten make up roughly 9.1% of the sample.

Explained via the paper, the time point label denotes: baseline before first vaccination. Samples from vaccinated people were obtained from the UK trials COV001 and COV002, which included a single-blind randomized controlled phase 2/3 trial of AZD1222 (ChAdOx1 nCoV-19) in healthy adults. For TCRbeta chain sequencing, PBMC samples from trial participants were taken at day 0 and at day 28 after the second dose. The CDR3 holds 14 amino acids from the cysteine to the phenylalanine. The kept DNA is CDR3 alone, 42 bases in frame from the first base. The germline V gene encodes CDR1 SGHRS and CDR2 YFSETQ. The germline ends are 8 bases apart after V is trimmed by 1 base and J by 1 base.

The starting material was peripheral blood, obtained on day 0 of AZD1222 vaccination. This chain is built from TRBV5-1 and TRBJ1-1; too little of a D gene remains to name it. This clonotype originated in an adult in good health. The encoded CDR3 is CASSLLTGNTEAFF. In nucleotide form, the sequence is TGCGCCAGCAGCTTGCTAACGGGGAACACTGAAGCTTTCTTT.